What follows describes a single T cell receptor (beta chain). This record comes from a study of tumor-infiltrating lymphocytes in localized non-small cell lung cancer. Generated by immunoSEQ multiplex PCR, the TCRdb table keeps only in-frame clones and is missing some. The sample has about 16,000 clones, 73% seen once. Trimming stripped 3 bases from V and 3 bases from J, with 12 bases between. Germline CDR1 is MDHEN and CDR2 is SYDVKM. This CDR3 has 14 residues. Specimen: lung tumor tissue. This TCR was recovered from a human donor with non-small cell lung cancer. The rearrangement uses TRBV28 and TRBJ2-7; D not resolved. As DNA, the CDR3 is TGTGCCAGCAGTTTCGGTCGGGTTCTCTACGAGCAGTACTTC. Residues: CASSFGRVLYEQYF.